This TCR beta chain emerged from a study of beta chain features in type 1 diabetes (dated 2018 in TCRdb). Notes on the research overall: Mean age, gender distribution, total cell number and subset yield were not different between patients and healthy donors. The study compared TCRB repertoires of sorted circulating CD4+ T cell subsets between recently diagnosed type 1 diabetes patients and matched healthy donors. A total of 90 million to 130 million sorted cells were examined across all samples, and a strong correlation was observed between cell number per subset and RNA yield. Whereas all 30 or so donors provided naive and central memory subsets, regulatory and stem cell-like memory subsets were isolated from just 8 patients and about eight healthy donors. Overall results and qualifications from the work: PCR may preferentially amplify shorter templates, but because patient and control samples were amplified and corrected together, any resulting skew would affect both groups equally. In all four CD4+ subsets, TCRB CDR3 length was moderately but significantly shorter in type 1 diabetes patients. HLA sub-analyses involved small numbers of individuals, so any influence of HLA type on TCRB rearrangement remained unresolved. Because cDNA was sequenced instead of genomic DNA, highly expressing activated cells could be over-represented, though the groups showed no difference in activation or CD3 levels. The naive, central memory and regulatory TCRB repertoires appeared to resemble one another more closely among patients than among healthy donors. Fewer insertions and more nucleotide deletions at VDJ recombination sites were observed in patients with type 1 diabetes, implying thymic rearrangement abnormalities.

From cysteine to phenylalanine, the CDR3 is 15 amino acids long. CDR3 DNA is the only sequence kept; it has 45 bases, read in frame from the first base. Trimming takes 0 bases from V and 0 bases from J, and the germline ends sit 3 bases apart. CDR1 is given as MNHEY and CDR2 as SMNVEV, both from the germline V gene (reference sequence). Each donor gave one peripheral blood draw, around 100 mL on average, collected into heparinised tubes. A BD FACSAria II was used to sort naive, central memory, regulatory and stem cell-like memory CD4+ T cells with a panel that included CD45RO, CCR7, CD25, CD127, CD95 and CD27. A purity above 95% was achieved for all sorted populations. Right away, PBMCs were isolated by Lymphoprep density gradient centrifugation and were stained directly, with no culture step. So that batch effects would be minimized, each experiment stained and sorted samples in pairs, pairing one healthy donor with one patient.

Comments on this clone: Its antigen is currently not known. Nothing much larger sits one base from this clone, and base qualities are not available.

The entire amount of isolated RNA was reverse transcribed using the High Capacity cDNA Reverse Transcription Kit, so the sequenced TCRB transcripts were expressed ones. Deep immunoSEQ sequencing was applied to naive, central memory and regulatory T cell samples, giving an average of about 3.8 million total reads per sample. After sorted cells were lysed in RLT buffer, RNA was extracted with DNase-treated RNeasy Micro or Mini kits, with the choice depending on cell number. Each cell subset was processed separately to prevent cross-contamination, with patient and healthy donor samples processed together. TCRB sequences were amplified from cDNA with the immunoSEQ multiplex PCR, producing 87-bp fragments spanning the CDR3 region. Amplicons were sequenced on the Illumina HiSeq platform. Under the source paper's analysis protocol: Synthetic template baselines were used to correct PCR bias computationally, reads within Hamming distance 2 were collapsed together, and singletons that could not be merged were discarded. By aligning reads against IMGT, V, D and J genes, CDR3 length, and insertions or deletions at six rearrangement sites were assigned. Within each subset, clonotype counts were normalized to sorted cell number, and only after that were true diversity and Gini coefficients computed with the tcR R package. Repertoire sharing was quantified using the overlap coefficient calculated on TCRB nucleotide sequences. Out-of-frame TCRB sequences from naive cells were analyzed as a proxy for the pre-selection repertoire. The table comes from immuneACCESS by way of TCRdb, which keeps in-frame sequences with V and J called. Part of the clones is missing from these tables; in studies checked, under half for an unresolved V gene and the rest for unknown reasons. That table is the source of V, J and clone size, and D and trimming were worked out from the DNA. Here the sample has about 360,000 clones; roughly 12% occur a single time. Jointly, the top ten make up approximately 0.015% of the sample.

The sequence derives from a man aged 18 to 30 in good health. The rearranged chain carries TRBV27 and TRBJ2-6; the D gene lacks a confident call. The sample taken for sequencing was naive CD4+ T cells from blood. The cell subset or site label for this specimen denotes: true naive CD4+ T cells. The nucleotides are TGTGCCAGCAGTTTATCCTACTCTGGGGCCAACGTCCTGACTTTC. This is translated as CASSLSYSGANVLTF.